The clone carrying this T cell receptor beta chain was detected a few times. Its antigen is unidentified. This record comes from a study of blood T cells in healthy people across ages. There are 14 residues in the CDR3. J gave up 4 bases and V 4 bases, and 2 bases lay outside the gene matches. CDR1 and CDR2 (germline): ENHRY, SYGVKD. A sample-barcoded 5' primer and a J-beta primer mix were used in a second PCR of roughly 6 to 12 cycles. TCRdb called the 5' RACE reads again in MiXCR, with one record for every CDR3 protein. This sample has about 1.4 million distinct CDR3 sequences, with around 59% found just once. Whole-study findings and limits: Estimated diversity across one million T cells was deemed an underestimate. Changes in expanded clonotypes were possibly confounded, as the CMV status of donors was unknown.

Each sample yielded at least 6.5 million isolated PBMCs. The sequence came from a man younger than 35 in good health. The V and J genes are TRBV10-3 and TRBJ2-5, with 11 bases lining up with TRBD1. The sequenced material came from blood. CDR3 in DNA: TGTGCCATCAGTGCCGGGACAGGGGGAGAGACCCAGTACTTC. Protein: CAISAGTGGETQYF.